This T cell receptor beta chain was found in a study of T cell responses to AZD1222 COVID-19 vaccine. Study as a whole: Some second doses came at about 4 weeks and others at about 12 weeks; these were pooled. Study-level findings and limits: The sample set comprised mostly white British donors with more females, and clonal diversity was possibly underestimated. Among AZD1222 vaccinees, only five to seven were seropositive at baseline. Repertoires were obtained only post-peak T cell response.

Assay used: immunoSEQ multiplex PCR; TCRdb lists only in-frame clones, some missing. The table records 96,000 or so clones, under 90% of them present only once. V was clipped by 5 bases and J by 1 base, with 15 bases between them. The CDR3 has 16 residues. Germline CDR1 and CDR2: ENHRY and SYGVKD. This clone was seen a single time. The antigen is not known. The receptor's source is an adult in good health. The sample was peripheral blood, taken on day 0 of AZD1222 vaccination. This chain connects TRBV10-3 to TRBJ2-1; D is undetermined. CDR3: CAISPIQIGSYNEQFF. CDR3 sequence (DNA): TGTGCCATCAGTCCTATCCAAATTGGGTCCTACAATGAGCAGTTCTTC.